The source of this TCR beta chain is a study of CXCR3-negative and CXCR3-positive naive CD8 T cells. Across the whole study: About 150 million TRB reads in total, about 1.5 +/- 0.3 million per library. Study-level results: More hydrophobic TRB CDR3s were found in CXCR3-positive naive cells than in CXCR3-negative naive cells. Both naive subsets had comparably high diversity; memory CD8+ cells much lower.

About this clonotype itself: Antigen unknown.

This CDR3 is 12 amino acids long. Each CD8+ T cell subset was sorted in triplicate, some 270,000 cells each. CD45RO-CCR7+CD27+CD95- expression identified naive CD8+ T cells. Via 5' RACE with UMI labels, TRB cDNA libraries were prepared. One entry per CDR3 protein, without DNA, is what TCRdb gives after re-calling the 5' RACE reads. The table lists about 90,000 distinct CDR3 sequences. The material sequenced was naive CXCR3+ CD8+ T cells from blood. Indicated subset: CD45RO-CCR7+CD27+CD95- naive CD8+ T cells expressing CXCR3 (TNR3+). This sequence originates from a human donor in good health. Some clones in this sample may be carry-over from other donors' samples. The J gene is TRBJ2-7, the V gene TRBV12-1; there is no DNA to check the TCRdb D call of TRBD1. TRBV12-1 is a recognized pseudogene. The CDR3 loop reads CALKKGAGEQYF.